This T cell receptor (beta chain) was documented in a study of human T cells and chemical hapten exposure. Study-level information: The study patch tested 0.01% DPC on the upper back and read results at 6 days.

A single record per CDR3 protein comes from TCRdb applying MiXCR to the RACE reads. The repertoire holds 300,000 to 450,000 distinct CDR3 sequences, roughly 5% seen once, with 2.6% in the top ten. Many counts were recorded for this clonotype. Its antigen is as yet unknown. Deletions cut 0 bases from V and 0 bases from J, with 3 bases between. The V gene's germline CDR1 is SGDLS and CDR2 YYNGEE. The CDR3 sequence is 14 residues long. The time point is: pre-sensitization, week 0. The treatment denotes: therapeutic diphenylcyclopropenone sensitization with weekly scalp DPC. Investigators collected blood before applying each patch test. Study-level findings and limits: Clustering by CDR3 similarity yielded significantly more large clusters from expanded TCRs than controls.

The receptor was isolated from a woman aged 45 to 65 with alopecia areata. Some clones in this sample may be carry-over from other donors' samples. The rearrangement uses TRBV9 and TRBJ1-4; D uncertain. The sample was whole blood, taken in connection with sensitization to the hapten diphenylcyclopropenone (DPC). Here the CDR3 reads CASSVEATNEKLFF. Here the CDR3 DNA reads TGTGCCAGCAGCGTAGAGGCAACTAATGAAAAACTGTTTTTT. The full variable domain, with the rest looked up from reference TRBV9 and TRBJ1-4, is DSGVTQTPKHLITATGQRVTLRCSPRSGDLSVYWYQQSLDQGLQFLIQYYNGEERAKGNILERFSAQQFPDLHSELNLSSLELGDSALYFCASSVEATNEKLFFGSGTQLSVL.